The sequence of this T cell receptor (beta chain) was determined in a study of ipilimumab plus nivolumab after autologous stem cell transplantation. Germline V gene data show CDR1 as MGHRA and CDR2 as YSYEKL. This CDR3 is 16 amino acids long. The germline V and J ends were trimmed by 0 bases and 4 bases, with 12 bases remaining between them. Produced via immunoSEQ multiplex PCR; TCRdb's table is partial and in-frame only. In the table there are approximately 40,000 clones, over 90% of which are singletons. Sequencing used PBMCs, obtained in a trial of ipilimumab plus nivolumab as post-transplant consolidation. The source of this sequence is a male donor with multiple myeloma. The chain has TRBV4-1 and TRBJ2-2, with a tentative D call TRBD2 (6 bases). The chain's CDR3 is CASSQDLWDFTGELFF. The CDR3 coding sequence is TGCGCCAGCAGCCAAGATCTATGGGACTTCACCGGGGAGCTGTTTTTT.